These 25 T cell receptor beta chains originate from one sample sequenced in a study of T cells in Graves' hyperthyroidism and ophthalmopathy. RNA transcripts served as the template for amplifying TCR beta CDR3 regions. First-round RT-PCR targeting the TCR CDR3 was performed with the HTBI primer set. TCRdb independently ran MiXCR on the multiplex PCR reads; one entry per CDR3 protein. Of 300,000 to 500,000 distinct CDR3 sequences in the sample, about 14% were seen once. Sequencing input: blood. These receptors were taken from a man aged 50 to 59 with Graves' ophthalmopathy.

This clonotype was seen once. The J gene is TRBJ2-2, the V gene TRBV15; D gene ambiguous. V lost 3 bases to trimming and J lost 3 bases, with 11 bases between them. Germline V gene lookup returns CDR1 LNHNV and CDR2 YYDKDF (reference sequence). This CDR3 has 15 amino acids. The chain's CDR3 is CATSRSSVDTGELFF. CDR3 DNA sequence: TGTGCCACCAGCAGGAGCAGCGTGGACACCGGGGAGCTGTTTTTT.

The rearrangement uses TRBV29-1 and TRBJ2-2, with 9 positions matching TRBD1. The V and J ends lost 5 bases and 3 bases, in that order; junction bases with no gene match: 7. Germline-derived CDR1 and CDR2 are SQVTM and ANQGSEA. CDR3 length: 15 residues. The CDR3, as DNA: TGCAGCGTTACCACAGGGGGCCTTCACACCGGGGAGCTGTTTTTT. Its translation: CSVTTGGLHTGELFF.

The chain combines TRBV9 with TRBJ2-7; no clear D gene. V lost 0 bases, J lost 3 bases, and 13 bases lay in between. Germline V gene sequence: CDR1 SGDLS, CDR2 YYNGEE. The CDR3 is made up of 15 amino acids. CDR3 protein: CASSVGGSLDYEQYF. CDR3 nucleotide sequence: TGTGCCAGCAGCGTAGGGGGTAGCCTTGACTACGAGCAGTACTTC. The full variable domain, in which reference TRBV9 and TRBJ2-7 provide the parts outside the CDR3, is DSGVTQTPKHLITATGQRVTLRCSPRSGDLSVYWYQQSLDQGLQFLIQYYNGEERAKGNILERFSAQQFPDLHSELNLSSLELGDSALYFCASSVGGSLDYEQYFGPGTRLTVT.

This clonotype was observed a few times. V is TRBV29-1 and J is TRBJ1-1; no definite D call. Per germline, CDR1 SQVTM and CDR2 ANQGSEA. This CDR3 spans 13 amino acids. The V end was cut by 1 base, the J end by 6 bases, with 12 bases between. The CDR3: CSVEVPGRAEAFF. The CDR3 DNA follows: TGCAGCGTTGAAGTGCCCGGTCGGGCTGAAGCTTTCTTT. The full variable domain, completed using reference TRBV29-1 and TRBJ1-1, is SAVISQKPSRDICQRGTSLTIQCQVDSQVTMMFWYRQQPGQSLTLIATANQGSEATYESGFVIDKFPISRPNLTFSTLTVSNMSPEDSSIYLCSVEVPGRAEAFFGQGTRLTVV.

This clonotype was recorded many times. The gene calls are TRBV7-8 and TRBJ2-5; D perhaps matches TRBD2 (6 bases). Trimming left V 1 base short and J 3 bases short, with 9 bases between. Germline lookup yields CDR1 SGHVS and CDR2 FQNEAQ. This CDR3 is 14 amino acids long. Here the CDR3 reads CASSLGRAEETQYF. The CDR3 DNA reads TGTGCCAGCAGCTTAGGGAGGGCGGAAGAGACCCAGTACTTC.

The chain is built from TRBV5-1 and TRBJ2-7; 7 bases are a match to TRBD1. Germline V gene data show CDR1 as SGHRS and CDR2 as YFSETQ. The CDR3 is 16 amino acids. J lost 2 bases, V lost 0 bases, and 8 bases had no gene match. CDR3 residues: CASSLAGTGVAYEQYF. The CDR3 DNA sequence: TGCGCCAGCAGCTTGGCCGGAACAGGGGTAGCCTACGAGCAGTACTTC. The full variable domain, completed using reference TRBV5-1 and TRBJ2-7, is KAGVTQTPRYLIKTRGQQVTLSCSPISGHRSVSWYQQTPGQGLQFLFEYFSETQRNKGNFPGRFSGRQFSNSRSEMNVSTLELGDSALYLCASSLAGTGVAYEQYFGPGTRLTVT.

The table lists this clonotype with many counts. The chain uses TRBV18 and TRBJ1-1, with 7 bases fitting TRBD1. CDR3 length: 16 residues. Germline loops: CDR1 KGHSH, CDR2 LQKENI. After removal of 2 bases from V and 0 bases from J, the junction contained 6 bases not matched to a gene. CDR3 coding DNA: TGTGCCAGCTCACCATGGGTCGGGACAGTGAACACTGAAGCTTTCTTT. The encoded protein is CASSPWVGTVNTEAFF.

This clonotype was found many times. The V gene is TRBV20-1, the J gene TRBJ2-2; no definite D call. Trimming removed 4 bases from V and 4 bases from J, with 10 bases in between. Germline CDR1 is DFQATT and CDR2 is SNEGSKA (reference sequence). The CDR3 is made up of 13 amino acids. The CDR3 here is CSANLRVTGELFF. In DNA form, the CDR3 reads TGCAGTGCTAACCTCAGAGTCACCGGGGAGCTGTTTTTT.

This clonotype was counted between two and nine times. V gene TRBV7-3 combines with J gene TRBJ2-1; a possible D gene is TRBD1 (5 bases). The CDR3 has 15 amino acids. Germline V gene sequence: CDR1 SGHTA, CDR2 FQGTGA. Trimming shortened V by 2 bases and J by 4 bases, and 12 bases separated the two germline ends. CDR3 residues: CASSLSSRGYNEQFF. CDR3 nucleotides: TGTGCCAGCAGCTTATCTTCTAGGGGTTACAATGAGCAGTTCTTC.

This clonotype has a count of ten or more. The CDR3 region is CASNMGGLAGAIGELFF. The CDR3 DNA is TGTGCCAGCAACATGGGAGGGCTAGCGGGAGCTATCGGGGAGCTGTTTTTT. V and J are TRBV2 and TRBJ2-2; 10 bases agree with TRBD2. CDR3 size: 17 residues. CDR1 is SNHLY, CDR2 FYNNEI, per germline. With V trimmed by 7 bases and J by 7 bases, 15 bases remained unmatched. Combining the CDR3 with reference TRBV2 and TRBJ2-2 gives the whole variable domain EPEVTQTPSHQVTQMGQEVILRCVPISNHLYFYWYRQILGQKVEFLVSFYNNEISEKSEIFDDQFSVERPDGSNFTLKIRSTKLEDSAMYFCASNMGGLAGAIGELFFGEGSRLTVL.

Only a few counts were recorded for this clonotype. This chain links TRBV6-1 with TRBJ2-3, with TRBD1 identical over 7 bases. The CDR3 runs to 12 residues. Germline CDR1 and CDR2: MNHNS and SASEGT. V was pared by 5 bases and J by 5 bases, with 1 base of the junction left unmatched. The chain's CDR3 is CASSWDRDTQYF. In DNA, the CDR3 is TGTGCCAGCAGTTGGGACAGAGATACGCAGTATTTT.

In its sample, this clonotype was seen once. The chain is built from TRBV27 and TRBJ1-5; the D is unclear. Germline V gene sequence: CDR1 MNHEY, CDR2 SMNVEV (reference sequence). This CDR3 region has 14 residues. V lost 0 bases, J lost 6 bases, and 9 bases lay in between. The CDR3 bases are TGTGCCAGCAGTTTATCGGGTTTCACTCAGCCCCAGCATTTT. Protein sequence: CASSLSGFTQPQHF.

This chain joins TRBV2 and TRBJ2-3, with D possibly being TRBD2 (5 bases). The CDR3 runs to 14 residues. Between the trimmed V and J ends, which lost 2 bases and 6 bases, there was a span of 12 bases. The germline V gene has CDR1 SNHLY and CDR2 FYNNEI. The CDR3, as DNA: TGTGCCAGCAGTGAAACCGAGGGATGGGATACGCAGTATTTT. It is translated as CASSETEGWDTQYF. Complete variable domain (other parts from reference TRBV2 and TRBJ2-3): EPEVTQTPSHQVTQMGQEVILRCVPISNHLYFYWYRQILGQKVEFLVSFYNNEISEKSEIFDDQFSVERPDGSNFTLKIRSTKLEDSAMYFCASSETEGWDTQYFGPGTRLTVL.

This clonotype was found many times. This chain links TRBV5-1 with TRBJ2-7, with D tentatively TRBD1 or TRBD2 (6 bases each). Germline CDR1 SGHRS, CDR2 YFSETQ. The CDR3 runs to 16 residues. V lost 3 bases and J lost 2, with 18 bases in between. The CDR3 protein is CASSWDLRDITYEQYF. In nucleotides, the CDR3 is TGCGCCAGCAGCTGGGACTTAAGGGACATAACCTACGAGCAGTACTTC.

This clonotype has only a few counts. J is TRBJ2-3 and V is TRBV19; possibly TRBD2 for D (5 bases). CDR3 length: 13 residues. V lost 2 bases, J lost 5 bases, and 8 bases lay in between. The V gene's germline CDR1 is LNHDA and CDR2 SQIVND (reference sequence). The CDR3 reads CASSINAGDTQYF. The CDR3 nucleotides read TGTGCCAGTAGTATAAATGCGGGAGATACGCAGTATTTT.

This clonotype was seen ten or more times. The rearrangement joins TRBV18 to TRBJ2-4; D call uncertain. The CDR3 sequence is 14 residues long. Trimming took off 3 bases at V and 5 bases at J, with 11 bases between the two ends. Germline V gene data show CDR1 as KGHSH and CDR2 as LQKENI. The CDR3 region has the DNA TGTGCCAGCTCACCCGTAACAAGGGAAAACATTCAGTACTTC. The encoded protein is CASSPVTRENIQYF.

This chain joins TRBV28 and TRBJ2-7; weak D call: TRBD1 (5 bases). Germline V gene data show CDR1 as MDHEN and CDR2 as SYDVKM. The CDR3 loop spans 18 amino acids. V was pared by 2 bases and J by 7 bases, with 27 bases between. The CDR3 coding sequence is TGTGCCAGCAGTTTACTGTTGGGTGGACATACCTCCGTCGGGGAGCAGTACTTC. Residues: CASSLLLGGHTSVGEQYF.

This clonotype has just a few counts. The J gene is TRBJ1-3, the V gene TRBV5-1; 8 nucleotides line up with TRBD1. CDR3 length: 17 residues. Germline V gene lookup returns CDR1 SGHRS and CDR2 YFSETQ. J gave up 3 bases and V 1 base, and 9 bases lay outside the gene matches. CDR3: CASSLTGQGKGGNTIYF. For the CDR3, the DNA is TGCGCCAGCAGCTTGACTGGACAGGGAAAGGGTGGAAACACCATATATTTT.

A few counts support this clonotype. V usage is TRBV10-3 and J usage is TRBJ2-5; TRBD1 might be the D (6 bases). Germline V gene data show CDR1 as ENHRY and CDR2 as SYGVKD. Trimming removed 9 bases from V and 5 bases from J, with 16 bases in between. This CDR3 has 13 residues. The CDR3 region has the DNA TGTGCCATTTCACAAGCAGGGGAGGAGACCCAGTACTTC. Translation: CAISQAGEETQYF.

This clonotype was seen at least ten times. CDR3 region: CATSDRTGSAQHF. The CDR3 DNA is TGTGCCACCAGTGACAGGACAGGGTCGGCCCAGCATTTT. The chain combines TRBV24-1 with TRBJ1-5; 8 bases match TRBD1. The V segment lost 4 bases and the J segment 11 bases; nucleotides outside the gene matches: 6. Germline lookup yields CDR1 KGHDR and CDR2 SFDVKD. The CDR3 covers 13 residues.

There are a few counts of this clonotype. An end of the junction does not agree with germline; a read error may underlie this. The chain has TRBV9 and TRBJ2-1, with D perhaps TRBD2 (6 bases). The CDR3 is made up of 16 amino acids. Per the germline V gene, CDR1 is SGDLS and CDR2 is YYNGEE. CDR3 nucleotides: TGTGCTAGCAGCGTCGATCCTAGCGTTCTATACAATGAGCAGTTCTTC. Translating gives CASSVDPSVLYNEQFF.

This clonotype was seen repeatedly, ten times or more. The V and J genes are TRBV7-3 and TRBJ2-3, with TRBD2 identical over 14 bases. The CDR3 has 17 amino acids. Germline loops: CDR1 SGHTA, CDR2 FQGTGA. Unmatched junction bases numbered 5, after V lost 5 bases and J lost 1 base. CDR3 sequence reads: CASSRGTSGRRTDTQYF. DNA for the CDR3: TGTGCCAGCAGCCGAGGGACTAGCGGGAGACGCACAGATACGCAGTATTTT. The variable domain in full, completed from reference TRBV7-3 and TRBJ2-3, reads GAGVSQTPSNKVTEKGKYVELRCDPISGHTALYWYRQSLGQGPEFLIYFQGTGAADDSGLPNDRFFAVRPEGSVSTLKIQRTERGDSAVYLCASSRGTSGRRTDTQYFGPGTRLTVL.

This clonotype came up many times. The CDR3 loop reads CASSNDRAAETQYF. For the CDR3, the DNA is TGTGCCAGCAGCAATGACAGGGCAGCTGAGACCCAGTACTTC. This chain uses TRBV12-3 or TRBV12-4 with TRBJ2-5, with TRBD1 identical over 7 bases. Trimming took 6 bases from V and 5 from J; bases not matched to a gene: 9. The CDR3 is made up of 14 amino acids.

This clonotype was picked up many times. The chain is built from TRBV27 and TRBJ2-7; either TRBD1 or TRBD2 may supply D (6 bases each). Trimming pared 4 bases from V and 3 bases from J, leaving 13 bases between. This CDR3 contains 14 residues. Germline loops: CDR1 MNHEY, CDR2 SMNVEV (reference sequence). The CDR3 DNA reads TGTGCCAGCAGTTCCGACAGGAGGGTCTACGAGCAGTACTTC. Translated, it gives CASSSDRRVYEQYF.

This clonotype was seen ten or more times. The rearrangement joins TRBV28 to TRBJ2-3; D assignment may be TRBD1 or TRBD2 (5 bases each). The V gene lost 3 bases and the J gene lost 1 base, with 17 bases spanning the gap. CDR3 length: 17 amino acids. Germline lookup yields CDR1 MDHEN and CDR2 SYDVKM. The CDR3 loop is CASSFFEGLGRTDTQYF. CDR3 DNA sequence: TGTGCCAGCAGTTTTTTTGAGGGGTTAGGACGCACAGATACGCAGTATTTT. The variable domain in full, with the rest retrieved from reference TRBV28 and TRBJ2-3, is DVKVTQSSRYLVKRTGEKVFLECVQDMDHENMFWYRQDPGLGLRLIYFSYDVKMKEKGDIPEGYSVSREKKERFSLILESASTNQTSMYLCASSFFEGLGRTDTQYFGPGTRLTVL.